This TCR beta chain was retrieved from a study of human T cells and chemical hapten exposure (dated by TCRdb to the early 2020s). In terms of the full investigation: For sensitization, 2% DPC in acetone was applied to a 2 cm by 2 cm area of upper inner arm skin. Throughout the study period of around 24 weeks, patients also received therapeutic DPC doses to the scalp every week. Patch testing on the upper back used Finn chambers containing 0.01% DPC, with scoring done after 6 days according to International Contact Dermatitis Research Group standards. The patient cohort, mostly female, included alopecia areata with under or over 50% scalp involvement, alopecia totalis and alopecia universalis. Libraries were combined into a pool for sequencing, and differences in TCR yield between samples came mainly from small differences in library volumes within the pool. In alopecia patients, the study followed how the peripheral blood TCR repertoire changed in vivo over primary and secondary sensitization to diphenylcyclopropenone (DPC), a hapten. Blood was sampled from patients pre-sensitization (week 0) and at 2, 6 and about 24 weeks after DPC sensitization. About 29 alopecia patients gave blood for TCR sequencing at one to four time points (pre-sensitization, 2, 6 and 24 weeks). What the authors observed across the whole study: Expanded TCRs formed significantly more large CDR3 similarity clusters than pre-sensitization or healthy control sets, consistent with antigen-driven responses. Because every patient had alopecia, a presumed autoimmune disease, the patients' immune response might differ from that of healthy individuals. DPC sensitization did not change the number of TCRs with a frequency above 1 in 1000, and there was no evidence of changes in global repertoire structure. Repeated subsampling changed both the strength of the expansion versus patch-test correlation and the threshold at which the correlation became significant. Patch test score was positively correlated with the number of PT1 expanded TCRs, with significance at thresholds 8, 16 and 32 but not at 4.

Library construction relied on RACE. The listed sequencing device is NextSeq 500. During library preparation, unique molecular identifiers were attached to individual cDNA molecules so that TCRs could be counted quantitatively and reproducibly. For every blood RNA sample, sequencing covered both the TCR alpha and TCR beta chains. In the original analysis: The median number of TCRs per sample was roughly 100,000, ranging from about 20,000 to 700,000. The Decombinator software suite was used to annotate the V, J and CDR3 of the TCR reads. For the PS versus PT1 abundance plots, all samples were subsampled to the same number of TCRs (28,000). TCRs were defined as expanded if absent before sensitization and observed at least eight times at the 2-week time point. TCRdb reworked the public reads: Q25 trimming with fastp, MiXCR clone assembly, productive beta chains retained. Every distinct CDR3 protein forms one entry, paired with its most common genes and DNA. TCRdb, rather than the study authors, made the V and J calls. The sample includes some 180,000 distinct CDR3 sequences, with about a fifth observed a single time. 6.7% of the sample is in the top ten clones.

This clonotype has a handful of counts. The specificity of this receptor is unknown. Base qualities are not recorded, but no much larger clone differs from it by a single base. V is pruned by 3 bases and J by 1 base, leaving 3 bases of the junction without a gene match. From its cysteine to its phenylalanine, the CDR3 spans 15 amino acids. The only DNA kept is the CDR3, 45 bases in frame from the first base. CDR1 and CDR2, looked up from the germline V gene, are WSHSY and SAAADI. Sample time point, as interpreted from the label and publication: patch test 1, 2 weeks after DPC sensitization. What the treatment or condition label conveys for this sample: therapeutic diphenylcyclopropenone sensitization with weekly scalp DPC. At each patch-test visit, blood was drawn before the patch test was applied. Eligible patients were aged 18 to 70, diagnosed with alopecia, deemed suitable for DPC therapy, and excluded if pregnant. Total RNA was isolated from unfractionated whole blood collected in Tempus Blood RNA tubes.

The rearranged chain carries TRBV10-2 and TRBJ2-3, with 8 junctional bases fitting TRBD2. This clonotype was obtained from a woman in her 50s with alopecia areata. Some clones in this sample may be carry-over from other donors' samples. The sample in question was whole blood, obtained in connection with sensitization to the hapten diphenylcyclopropenone (DPC). CDR3 sequence: CASSEPGGRTDTQYF. In nucleotides, the sequence is TGCGCCAGCAGTGAACCGGGAGGGCGCACAGATACGCAGTATTTT.